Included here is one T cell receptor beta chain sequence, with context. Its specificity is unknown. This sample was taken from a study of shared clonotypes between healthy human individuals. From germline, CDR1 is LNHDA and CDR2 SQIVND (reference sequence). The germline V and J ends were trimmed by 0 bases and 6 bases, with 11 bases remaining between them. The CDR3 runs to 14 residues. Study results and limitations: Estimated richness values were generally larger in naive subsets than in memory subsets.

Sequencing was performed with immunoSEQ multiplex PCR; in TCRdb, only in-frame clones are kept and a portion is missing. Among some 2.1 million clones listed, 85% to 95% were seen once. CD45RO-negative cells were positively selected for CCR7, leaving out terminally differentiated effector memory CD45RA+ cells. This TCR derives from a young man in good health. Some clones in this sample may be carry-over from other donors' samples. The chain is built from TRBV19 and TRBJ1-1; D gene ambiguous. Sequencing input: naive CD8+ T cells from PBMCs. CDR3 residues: CASSIDRAKPEAFF. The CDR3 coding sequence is TGTGCCAGTAGTATAGATCGAGCTAAACCTGAAGCTTTCTTT. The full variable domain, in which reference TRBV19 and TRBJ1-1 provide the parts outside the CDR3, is DGGITQSPKYLFRKEGQNVTLSCEQNLNHDAMYWYRQDPGQGLRLIYYSQIVNDFQKGDIAEGYSVSREKKESFPLTVTSAQKNPTAFYLCASSIDRAKPEAFFGQGTRLTVV.